This TCR beta chain originates from a study of response to subunit inactivated influenza vaccine. Study-wide findings and caveats: Each seasonal influenza vaccination recruits few new T cells, the authors suggested.

As for this clonotype: What it recognizes is unknown.

TCRdb ran MiXCR on the RT-PCR reads and lists one entry per CDR3 protein. The sample has roughly 170,000 distinct CDR3 sequences; around 9.2% are singletons. This CDR3 contains 13 residues. V lost 6 bases to trimming and J lost 1 base, with 9 bases between them. The germline V gene encodes CDR1 ENHRY and CDR2 SYGVKD. The receptor's source is a man aged 45 to 65 who received an inactivated influenza vaccine. The chain couples TRBV10-3 to TRBJ2-5; D call uncertain. The source material was non-naive T cells sorted from PBMCs, sampled on the day of vaccination. The CDR3: CAISPTPQETQYF. The CDR3 region has the DNA TGTGCCATCAGCCCCACACCCCAAGAGACCCAGTACTTC.